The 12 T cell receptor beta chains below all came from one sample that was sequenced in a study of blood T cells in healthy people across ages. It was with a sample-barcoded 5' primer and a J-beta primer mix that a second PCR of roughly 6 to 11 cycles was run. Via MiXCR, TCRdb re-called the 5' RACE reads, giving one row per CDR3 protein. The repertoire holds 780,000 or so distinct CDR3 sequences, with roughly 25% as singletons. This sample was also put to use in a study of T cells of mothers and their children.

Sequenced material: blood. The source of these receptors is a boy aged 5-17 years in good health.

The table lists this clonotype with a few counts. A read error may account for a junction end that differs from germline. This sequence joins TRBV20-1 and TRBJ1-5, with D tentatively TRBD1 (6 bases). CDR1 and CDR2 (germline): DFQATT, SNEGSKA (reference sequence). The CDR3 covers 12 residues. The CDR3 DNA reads TGCAGTGCTAGTTGGTCGGGGACAATGATGAATTTT. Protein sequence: CSASWSGTMMNF.

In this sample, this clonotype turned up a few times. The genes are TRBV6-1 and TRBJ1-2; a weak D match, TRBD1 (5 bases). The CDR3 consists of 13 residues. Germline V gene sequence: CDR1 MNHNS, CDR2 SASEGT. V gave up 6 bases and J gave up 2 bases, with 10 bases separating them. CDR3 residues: CASRNRTNYGYTF. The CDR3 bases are TGTGCCAGCAGAAACAGGACCAACTATGGCTACACCTTC.

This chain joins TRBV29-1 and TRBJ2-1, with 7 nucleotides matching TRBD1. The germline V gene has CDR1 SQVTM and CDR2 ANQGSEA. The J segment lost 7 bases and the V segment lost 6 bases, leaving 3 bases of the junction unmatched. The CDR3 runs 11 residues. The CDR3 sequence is CSVARGNEQFF. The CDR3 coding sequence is TGCAGCGTCGCCAGGGGGAATGAGCAGTTCTTC.

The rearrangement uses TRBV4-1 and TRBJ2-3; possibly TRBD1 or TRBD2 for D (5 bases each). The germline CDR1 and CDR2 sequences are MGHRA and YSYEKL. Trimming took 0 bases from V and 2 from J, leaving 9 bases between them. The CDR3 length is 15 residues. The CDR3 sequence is CASSQEGRITDTQYF. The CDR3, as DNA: TGCGCCAGCAGCCAAGAGGGACGAATCACAGATACGCAGTATTTT.

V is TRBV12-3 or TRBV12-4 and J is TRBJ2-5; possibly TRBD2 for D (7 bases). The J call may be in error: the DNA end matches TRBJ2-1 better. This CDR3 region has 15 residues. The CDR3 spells CASRVGGGALDEQFF. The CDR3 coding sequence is TGTGCCAGCAGAGTAGGTGGGGGGGCTCTAGATGAGCAGTTCTTC.

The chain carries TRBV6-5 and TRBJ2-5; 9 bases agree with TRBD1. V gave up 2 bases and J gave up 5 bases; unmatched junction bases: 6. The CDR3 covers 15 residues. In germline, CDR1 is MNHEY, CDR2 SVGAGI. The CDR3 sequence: CASSYRTGAAETQYF. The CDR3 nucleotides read TGTGCCAGCAGTTACCGGACAGGGGCAGCGGAGACCCAGTACTTC.

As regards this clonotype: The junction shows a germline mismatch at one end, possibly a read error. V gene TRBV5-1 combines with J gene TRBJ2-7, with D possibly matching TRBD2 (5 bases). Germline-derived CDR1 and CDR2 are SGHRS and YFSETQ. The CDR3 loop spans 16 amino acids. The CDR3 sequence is CASILRVGAYAYEQYF. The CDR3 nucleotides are TGCGCCAGCATCTTGAGGGTAGGAGCATACGCCTACGAGCAGTACTTC.

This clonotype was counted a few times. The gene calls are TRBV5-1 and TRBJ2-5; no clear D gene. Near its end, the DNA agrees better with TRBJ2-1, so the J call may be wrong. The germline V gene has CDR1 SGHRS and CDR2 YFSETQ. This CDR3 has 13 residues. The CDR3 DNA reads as TGCGCCAGCAGCTCCCTAACCTACAATGAGCAGTTCTTC. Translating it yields CASSSLTYNEQFF.

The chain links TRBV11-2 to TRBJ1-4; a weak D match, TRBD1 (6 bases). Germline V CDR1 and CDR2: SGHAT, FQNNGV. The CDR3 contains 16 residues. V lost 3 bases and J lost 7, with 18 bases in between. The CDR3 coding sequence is TGTGCCAGCAGCTTGTACCAGGGGAAGGAGGTTGAAAAACTGTTTTTT. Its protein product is CASSLYQGKEVEKLFF.

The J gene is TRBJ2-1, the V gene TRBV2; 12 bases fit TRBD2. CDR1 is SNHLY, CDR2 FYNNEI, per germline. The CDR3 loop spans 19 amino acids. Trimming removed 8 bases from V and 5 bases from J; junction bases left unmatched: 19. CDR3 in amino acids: CASPPAGLAGGTWDNEQFF. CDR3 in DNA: TGTGCCAGCCCCCCCGCCGGGCTAGCGGGAGGGACGTGGGACAATGAGCAGTTCTTC. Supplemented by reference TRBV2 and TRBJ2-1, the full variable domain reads EPEVTQTPSHQVTQMGQEVILRCVPISNHLYFYWYRQILGQKVEFLVSFYNNEISEKSEIFDDQFSVERPDGSNFTLKIRSTKLEDSAMYFCASPPAGLAGGTWDNEQFFGPGTRLTVL.

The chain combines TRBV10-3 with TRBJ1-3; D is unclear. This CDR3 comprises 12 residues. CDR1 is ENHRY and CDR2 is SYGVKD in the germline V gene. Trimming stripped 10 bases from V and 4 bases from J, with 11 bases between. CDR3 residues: CANSSPGNTIYF. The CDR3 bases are TGTGCCAACAGCTCCCCCGGAAACACCATATATTTT.

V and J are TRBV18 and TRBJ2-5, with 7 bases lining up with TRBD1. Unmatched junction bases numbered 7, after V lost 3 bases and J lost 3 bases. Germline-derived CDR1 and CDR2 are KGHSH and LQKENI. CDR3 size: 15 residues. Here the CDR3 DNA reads TGTGCCAGCTCACCCCTCTACGACAGGGAAGAGACCCAGTACTTC. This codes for CASSPLYDREETQYF.